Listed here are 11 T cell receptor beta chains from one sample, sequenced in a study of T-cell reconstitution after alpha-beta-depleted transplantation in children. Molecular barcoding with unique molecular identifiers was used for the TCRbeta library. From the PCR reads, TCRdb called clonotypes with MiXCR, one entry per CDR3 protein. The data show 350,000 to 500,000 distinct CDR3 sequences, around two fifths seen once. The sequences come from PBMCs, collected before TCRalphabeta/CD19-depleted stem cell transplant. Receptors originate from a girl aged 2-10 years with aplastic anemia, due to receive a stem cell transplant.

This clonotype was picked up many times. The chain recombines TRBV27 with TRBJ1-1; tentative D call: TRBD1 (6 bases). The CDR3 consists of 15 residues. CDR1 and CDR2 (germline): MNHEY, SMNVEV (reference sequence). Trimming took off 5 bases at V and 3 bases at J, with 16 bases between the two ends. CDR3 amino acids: CASSNQGRGYTEAFF. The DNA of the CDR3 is TGTGCCAGCAGTAACCAGGGGAGGGGATACACTGAAGCTTTCTTT.

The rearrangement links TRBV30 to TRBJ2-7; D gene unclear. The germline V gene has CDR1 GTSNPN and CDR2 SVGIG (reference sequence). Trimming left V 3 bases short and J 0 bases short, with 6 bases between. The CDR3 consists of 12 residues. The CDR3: CAWSPSSYEQYF. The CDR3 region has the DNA TGTGCCTGGAGCCCCAGCTCCTACGAGCAGTACTTC.

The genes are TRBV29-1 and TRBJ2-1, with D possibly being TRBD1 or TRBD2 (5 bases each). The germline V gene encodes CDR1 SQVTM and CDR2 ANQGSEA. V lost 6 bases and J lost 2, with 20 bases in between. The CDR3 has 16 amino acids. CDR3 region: CSVLSGAPGTYNEQFF. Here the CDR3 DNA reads TGCAGCGTCCTCTCCGGGGCGCCGGGCACCTACAATGAGCAGTTCTTC.

CDR3 sequence reads: CSARGQFNTGELFF. The CDR3 DNA reads as TGCAGTGCTAGGGGACAGTTCAACACCGGGGAGCTGTTTTTT. This chain connects TRBV20-1 to TRBJ2-2; 7 bases align to TRBD1. This CDR3 contains 14 residues. Germline V gene sequence: CDR1 DFQATT, CDR2 SNEGSKA (reference sequence). V dropped 3 bases and J dropped 2; count of bases not matched to a gene: 3.

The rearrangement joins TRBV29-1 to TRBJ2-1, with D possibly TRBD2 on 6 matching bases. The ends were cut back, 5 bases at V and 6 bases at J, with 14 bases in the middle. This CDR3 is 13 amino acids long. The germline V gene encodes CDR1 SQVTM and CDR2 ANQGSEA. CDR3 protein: CSVRPLASNEQFF. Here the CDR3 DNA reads TGCAGCGTTCGTCCCCTAGCGTCCAATGAGCAGTTCTTC.

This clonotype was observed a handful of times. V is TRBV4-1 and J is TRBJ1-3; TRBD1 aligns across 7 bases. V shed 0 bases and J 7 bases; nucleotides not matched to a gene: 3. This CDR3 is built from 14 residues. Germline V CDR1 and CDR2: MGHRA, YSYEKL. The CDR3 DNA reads TGCGCCAGCAGCCAAGAGGGCAGGGGGAACACCATATATTTT. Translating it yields CASSQEGRGNTIYF.

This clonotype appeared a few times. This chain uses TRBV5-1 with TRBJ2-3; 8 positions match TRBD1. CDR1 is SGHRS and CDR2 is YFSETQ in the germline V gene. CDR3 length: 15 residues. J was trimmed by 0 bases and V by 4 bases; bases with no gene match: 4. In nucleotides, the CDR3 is TGCGCCAGCAGCCAGGGGGCGGTTAGCACAGATACGCAGTATTTT. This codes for CASSQGAVSTDTQYF.

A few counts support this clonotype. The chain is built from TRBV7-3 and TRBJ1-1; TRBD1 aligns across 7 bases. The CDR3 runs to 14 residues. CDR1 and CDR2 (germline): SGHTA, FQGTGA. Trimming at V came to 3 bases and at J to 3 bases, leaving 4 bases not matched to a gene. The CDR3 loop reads CASSLDRSDTEAFF. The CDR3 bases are TGTGCCAGCAGCTTGGACAGGAGCGACACTGAAGCTTTCTTT. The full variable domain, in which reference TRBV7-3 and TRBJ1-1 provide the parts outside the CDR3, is GAGVSQTPSNKVTEKGKYVELRCDPISGHTALYWYRQSLGQGPEFLIYFQGTGAADDSGLPNDRFFAVRPEGSVSTLKIQRTERGDSAVYLCASSLDRSDTEAFFGQGTRLTVV.

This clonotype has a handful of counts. CDR3 in DNA: TGCAGTGCTCCTAACTTTAGCGGGAGTCGTAGGAATGAGCAGTTCTTC. Translated, it gives CSAPNFSGSRRNEQFF. V and J are TRBV20-1 and TRBJ2-1; TRBD2 aligns across 9 bases. The germline gives CDR1 DFQATT, CDR2 SNEGSKA (reference sequence). The CDR3 length is 16 residues. V lost 5 bases, J lost 7 bases, and 15 bases stayed unmatched.

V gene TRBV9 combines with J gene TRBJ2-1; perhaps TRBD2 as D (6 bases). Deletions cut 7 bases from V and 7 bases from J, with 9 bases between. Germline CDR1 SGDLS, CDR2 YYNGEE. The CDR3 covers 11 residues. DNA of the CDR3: TGTGCCAGCGGGAGCGGGAATGAGCAGTTCTTC. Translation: CASGSGNEQFF.

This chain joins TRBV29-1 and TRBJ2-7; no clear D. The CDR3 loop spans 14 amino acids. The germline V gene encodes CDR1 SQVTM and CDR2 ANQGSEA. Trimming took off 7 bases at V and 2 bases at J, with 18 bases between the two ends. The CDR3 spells CSGRTVGFPYEQYF. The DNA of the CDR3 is TGCAGCGGTAGGACGGTGGGATTCCCCTACGAGCAGTACTTC.